Below are 25 T cell receptor beta chains sequenced from a single sample in a study of memory CD4+ T cells and cytomegalovirus serostatus. The sort gate was single viable CD3+CD4+CD8-CD45RO+ cells for memory CD4+ T cells. Method: immunoSEQ multiplex PCR; TCRdb's copy keeps in-frame clones and lacks some. The table lists around 57,000 clones, about three quarters of them singletons. The specimen sequenced was memory CD4+ T cells from blood. These TCRs come from an adult in good health and CMV-seronegative. Some clones in this sample may be carry-over from other donors' samples.

The rearrangement links TRBV7-2 to TRBJ1-5, with 7 bases that match TRBD1. Germline lookup yields CDR1 SGHTA and CDR2 FQGNSA. The CDR3 is made up of 15 amino acids. Unmatched junction bases numbered 9, after V lost 5 bases and J lost 5 bases. The CDR3, as DNA: TGTGCCAGCAGCCACCGACAGGGATGGGATCAGCCCCAGCATTTT. Translation: CASSHRQGWDQPQHF.

This clone was counted between two and nine times. The CDR3 loop reads CSVDRQGSGELFF. For the CDR3, the DNA is TGCAGCGTTGATCGACAGGGAAGCGGGGAGCTGTTTTTT. The V call is TRBV29-1, the J call TRBJ2-2; TRBD1 aligns across 7 bases. The germline CDR1 and CDR2 sequences are SQVTM and ANQGSEA. The CDR3 totals 13 residues. The junction had 5 bases not matched to a gene; V was cut back by 3 bases and J by 7 bases.

The DNA of the CDR3 is TGTGCCAGTAGTATAGATGGGGACAACTCCTACAATGAGCAGTTCTTC. This encodes CASSIDGDNSYNEQFF. This rearrangement joins TRBV19 to TRBJ2-1, with a tentative D call TRBD1 (6 bases). This CDR3 has 16 residues. CDR1 and CDR2 (germline): LNHDA, SQIVND (reference sequence). V was clipped by 0 bases and J by 0 bases, with 9 bases between them.

The genes are TRBV5-4 and TRBJ2-7; 9 positions agree with TRBD1. The CDR3 length is 15 residues. Germline-derived CDR1 and CDR2 are SGHNT and YYREEE (reference sequence). Unmatched junction bases numbered 9, after V lost 4 bases and J lost 4 bases. The CDR3: CASSRGQGGGYEQYF. DNA of the CDR3: TGTGCCAGCAGCAGGGGACAGGGAGGTGGGTACGAGCAGTACTTC.

CDR3 sequence (DNA): TGTGCCAGCAGCTTGGGTTGGCAGGGGACTAATGAAAAACTGTTTTTT. Translating gives CASSLGWQGTNEKLFF. The chain uses TRBV7-2 and TRBJ1-4, with a tentative D call TRBD1 (6 bases). The CDR3 has 16 residues. CDR1 is SGHTA, CDR2 FQGNSA, per germline. Trimming removed 3 bases from V and 2 bases from J, with 13 bases in between.

This chain uses TRBV10-3 with TRBJ2-5; TRBD2 matches at 8 bases. Trimming removed 10 bases from V and 1 base from J; junction bases left unmatched: 5. Germline V lookup: CDR1 ENHRY, CDR2 SYGVKD. The CDR3 extends over 13 amino acids. The CDR3 region is CATQRGLQETQYF. The CDR3 DNA follows: TGTGCCACTCAGCGGGGGCTCCAAGAGACCCAGTACTTC.

The rearrangement uses TRBV11-2 and TRBJ2-7; possibly TRBD2 for D (5 bases). Between the trimmed V and J ends, which lost 5 bases and 4 bases, there was a span of 12 bases. The CDR3 is made up of 13 amino acids. Germline V gene lookup returns CDR1 SGHAT and CDR2 FQNNGV. The CDR3 sequence is CASSPGGSYEQYF. CDR3 coding DNA: TGTGCCAGCAGCCCCGGTGGGAGTTACGAGCAGTACTTC.

CDR3: CASSEASYRGPEQYF. In DNA form, the CDR3 reads TGTGCCAGCAGTGAAGCCTCATACAGGGGGCCCGAGCAGTACTTC. The chain links TRBV6-1 to TRBJ2-7; 9 bases fit TRBD1. The germline V gene encodes CDR1 MNHNS and CDR2 SASEGT. V shed 0 bases and J 6 bases; nucleotides not matched to a gene: 6. The CDR3 has 15 amino acids.

The V and J genes are TRBV5-1 and TRBJ1-1; no reliable D call. The CDR3 is 10 amino acids. Between the trimmed V and J ends, which lost 7 bases and 8 bases, there was a span of 9 bases. Germline CDR1 reads SGHRS; CDR2 reads YFSETQ. In DNA, the CDR3 is TGCGCCAGCCAGGAGAAGGAAGCTTTCTTT. Amino acid sequence: CASQEKEAFF.

The rearrangement joins TRBV25-1 to TRBJ2-7, with TRBD2 as a possible D gene (6 bases). V gave up 3 bases and J gave up 5 bases, with 8 bases separating them. The CDR3 loop spans 12 amino acids. Germline CDR1 is MGHDK and CDR2 is SYGVNS. The CDR3 nucleotides are TGTGCCAGCAGTGACAGGAGGGACGAGCAGTACTTC. Protein: CASSDRRDEQYF.

The chain couples TRBV28 to TRBJ2-7, with 12 bases matching TRBD2. This CDR3 comprises 13 residues. V shed 6 bases, J shed 6 bases, and the junction held 3 bases outside the gene matches. Germline-derived CDR1 and CDR2 are MDHEN and SYDVKM. The CDR3 loop is CASRMGLAGEQYF. DNA of the CDR3: TGTGCCAGCAGGATGGGACTAGCGGGCGAGCAGTACTTC.

The chain combines TRBV28 with TRBJ1-5; D is uncertain. The CDR3 extends over 16 amino acids. CDR1 MDHEN and CDR2 SYDVKM come from the germline V gene. V gave up 7 bases and J gave up 0 bases, with 16 bases separating them. CDR3 DNA sequence: TGTGCCAGCACTCCGACCGACCTCTATAGCAATCAGCCCCAGCATTTT. This translates into CASTPTDLYSNQPQHF.

This clone has a single count. The chain is built from TRBV6-6 and TRBJ2-3; D might be TRBD1 (6 bases). In germline, CDR1 is MNHNY, CDR2 SVGAGI (reference sequence). Trimming shortened V by 8 bases and J by 6 bases, and 24 bases separated the two germline ends. This CDR3 contains 16 residues. As DNA, the CDR3 is TGTGCCAGCTTAAAGGACGGGACACCTATCTCGGATACGCAGTATTTT. It translates to CASLKDGTPISDTQYF.

The chain links TRBV7-9 to TRBJ2-2, with 8 bases aligning to TRBD2. Germline trimming cut 5 bases from V and 3 bases from J; bases unmatched to any gene: 5. CDR3 length equals 15 residues. CDR1 is SEHNR, CDR2 FQNEAQ, per germline (reference sequence). CDR3 protein: CASSSRGGDTGELFF. Here the CDR3 DNA reads TGTGCCAGCAGCAGTCGGGGGGGGGACACCGGGGAGCTGTTTTTT. Full variable domain (rest looked up from reference TRBV7-9 and TRBJ2-2): DTGVSQNPRHKITKRGQNVTFRCDPISEHNRLYWYRQTLGQGPEFLTYFQNEAQLEKSRLLSDRFSAERPKGSFSTLEIQRTEQGDSAMYLCASSSRGGDTGELFFGEGSRLTVL.

The J gene is TRBJ1-3, the V gene TRBV4-1; D is uncertain. This CDR3 comprises 15 residues. Trimming stripped 1 base from V and 9 bases from J, with 16 bases between. Germline V gene lookup returns CDR1 MGHRA and CDR2 YSYEKL. This CDR3 is CASSQADVLGVTIYF. CDR3 nucleotides: TGCGCCAGCAGCCAAGCTGACGTCTTGGGCGTCACCATATATTTT.

The chain employs TRBV11-2 and TRBJ1-4; no firm D call. CDR3 size: 17 residues. Germline V gives CDR1 SGHAT, CDR2 FQNNGV. V dropped 0 bases and J dropped 5 bases, with 16 bases sitting between them. The DNA for the CDR3 is TGTGCCAGCAGCTTAGATCGCGTTTCGGGTTTCAATGAAAAACTGTTTTTT. Protein product: CASSLDRVSGFNEKLFF. The variable domain in full, completed from reference TRBV11-2 and TRBJ1-4, reads EAGVAQSPRYKIIEKRQSVAFWCNPISGHATLYWYQQILGQGPKLLIQFQNNGVVDDSQLPKDRFSAERLKGVDSTLKIQPAKLEDSAVYLCASSLDRVSGFNEKLFFGSGTQLSVL.

V and J are TRBV25-1 and TRBJ2-3, with D unresolved. Looked up from germline, CDR1 is MGHDK and CDR2 is SYGVNS. With 4 bases removed from V and 3 bases from J, the gap between germline ends came to 8 bases. The CDR3 totals 13 residues. The CDR3 DNA is TGTGCCAGCAGTGGAACCGGGACAGATACGCAGTATTTT. It codes for CASSGTGTDTQYF.

This clone occurred a few times. The V gene is TRBV18, the J gene TRBJ1-6; D may be TRBD1 (5 bases). Germline CDR1 and CDR2: KGHSH and LQKENI. Trimming removed 3 bases at V and 3 bases at J, with 9 bases between. The CDR3 has 15 amino acids. The CDR3 DNA follows: TGTGCCAGCTCACCTGCAGGGCTCTATAATTCACCCCTCCACTTT. This sequence encodes CASSPAGLYNSPLHF. Complete variable domain (other parts from reference TRBV18 and TRBJ1-6): NAGVMQNPRHLVRRRGQEARLRCSPMKGHSHVYWYRQLPEEGLKFMVYLQKENIIDESGMPKERFSAEFPKEGPSILRIQQVVRGDSAAYFCASSPAGLYNSPLHFGNGTRLTVT.

This clone was counted between two and nine times. The J gene is TRBJ2-7, the V gene TRBV7-9; 8 bases fit TRBD2. V was pared by 4 bases and J by 3 bases, with 8 bases of the junction left unmatched. Germline V gives CDR1 SEHNR, CDR2 FQNEAQ (reference sequence). The CDR3 totals 15 residues. Here the CDR3 reads CASSSDGGAFYEQYF. The CDR3 nucleotides are TGTGCCAGCAGCTCAGACGGGGGGGCCTTCTACGAGCAGTACTTC.

The CDR3 region has the DNA TGTGCCATCAGTGACGGCAGGGGAGTAACTGAAGCTTTCTTT. It codes for CAISDGRGVTEAFF. The chain recombines TRBV10-3 with TRBJ1-1; possible D gene TRBD1, 6 bases. CDR1 is ENHRY, CDR2 SYGVKD, per germline. V gave up 3 bases and J gave up 5 bases, with 13 bases separating them. The CDR3 is 14 residues long.

The gene calls are TRBV18 and TRBJ2-7, with D uncertain. Germline V gives CDR1 KGHSH, CDR2 LQKENI. The ends were cut back, 2 bases at V and 5 bases at J, with 7 bases in the middle. CDR3 length equals 12 residues. This chain's CDR3 is CASSPNGDEQYF. CDR3 in DNA: TGTGCCAGCTCACCAAACGGCGACGAGCAGTACTTC.

This clone was detected only once. V is TRBV28 and J is TRBJ2-3; 14 positions match TRBD2. The V gene's germline CDR1 is MDHEN and CDR2 SYDVKM. V shed 9 bases, J shed 5 bases, and the junction held 1 base outside the gene matches. The CDR3 length is 13 residues. The CDR3 reads CASGLAGGDTQYF. CDR3 sequence (DNA): TGTGCCAGTGGACTAGCGGGAGGAGATACGCAGTATTTT.

This clone was observed a handful of times. The J gene is TRBJ1-4, the V gene TRBV12-5, with 10 bases fitting TRBD1. Germline V lookup: CDR1 LGHNT, CDR2 FRNRAP. The CDR3 has 14 amino acids. With 4 bases clipped from V and 6 bases from J, the junction kept 2 bases outside the gene matches. CDR3 loop: CASGSGTGDEKLFF. Here the CDR3 DNA reads TGTGCTAGTGGTTCCGGGACAGGGGATGAAAAACTGTTTTTT.

This chain links TRBV6-1 with TRBJ1-1; no clear D. Germline V gene lookup returns CDR1 MNHNS and CDR2 SASEGT. V dropped 4 bases and J dropped 1 base, with 10 bases sitting between them. This CDR3 has 14 amino acids. This chain's CDR3 is CASSAGDSNTEAFF. In DNA form, the CDR3 reads TGTGCCAGCAGTGCTGGGGATTCGAACACTGAAGCTTTCTTT.

The V and J genes are TRBV5-1 and TRBJ2-5; D perhaps matches TRBD2 (7 bases). Germline V gives CDR1 SGHRS, CDR2 YFSETQ. Trimming removed 0 bases at V and 9 bases at J, with 18 bases between. The CDR3 has 15 residues. This CDR3 reads CASSLEMARGGAQYF. CDR3 in DNA: TGCGCCAGCAGCTTGGAGATGGCTAGGGGGGGGGCCCAGTACTTC.